This T cell receptor beta chain was sequenced during a study of blood T cell repertoires in COVID-19. Overall study: The study drew acute and convalescent COVID-19 samples from the United States, Italy and Spain. Sources were T cells, B-cell-depleted T cells, or PBMCs; the material itself was cDNA or gDNA.

As originally analysed: Researchers report that nucleated cell counts were estimated from reference gene primer amplification. This table comes from immunoSEQ multiplex PCR, and its TCRdb copy is limited to in-frame clones, with some not included. V, J and clone size derive from that table, while D and trimming were established from the DNA sequence. The top ten hold 2.5% to 3.5% of the sample, which has some 180,000 clones, 78% seen once. Germline trimming cut 3 bases from V and 5 bases from J; bases unmatched to any gene: 12. CDR3 length equals 16 residues. The germline gives CDR1 LNHDA, CDR2 SQIVND (reference sequence). The table lists this clone with a few counts.

The sequence came from a woman over 75 with active or convalescent COVID-19. Sequencing was done on a sample of peripheral blood. The V gene is TRBV19, the J gene TRBJ2-7, with 8 bases fitting TRBD2. In nucleotides, the CDR3 is TGTGCCAGTAGTATTCGGGGGAGGACTAGCAGAAACGAGCAGTACTTC. Its protein is CASSIRGRTSRNEQYF. The full variable domain, its missing parts supplied by reference TRBV19 and TRBJ2-7, is DGGITQSPKYLFRKEGQNVTLSCEQNLNHDAMYWYRQDPGQGLRLIYYSQIVNDFQKGDIAEGYSVSREKKESFPLTVTSAQKNPTAFYLCASSIRGRTSRNEQYFGPGTRLTVT.